The TCR beta chain described here comes from a study of shared clonotypes between healthy human individuals. Study-level results: Blood was the sole source, and tissue repertoires probably differ. Few donors restricted represented genetic and exposure-history diversity. It was observed that 5% to 6% of naive CD4 clonotypes were shared across four donors.

Naive CD4+ cells were CD45RA-selected; the remaining cells were memory. About this clone itself: The antigen remains unidentified.

Profiled with immunoSEQ multiplex PCR; TCRdb holds only in-frame clones, not every one. The profile covers 2,500,000 or so clones, with under 95% appearing a single time and around 0.37% taken by the ten largest. This TCR was recovered from a man aged 18-30 years in good health. Some clones in this sample may be carry-over from other donors' samples. The sequencing input was naive CD4+ T cells from PBMCs. Subset here: CD45RA+ positively selected.

CDR3 DNA sequence: TGTGCCAGCAGTCTCCGGGACAGGGTTACCGGCGGTGGCTCACCCCTCCACTTT. Encoded protein: CASSLRDRVTGGGSPLHF. This chain uses TRBV2 with TRBJ1-6; 9 bases are a match to TRBD1. V was clipped by 5 bases and J by 10 bases; unmatched bases: 18. Germline V gives CDR1 SNHLY, CDR2 FYNNEI. CDR3 length equals 18 residues.